The 15 T cell receptor beta chains reported below all come from one sample, sequenced in a study of blood T cell repertoires in COVID-19. The data were produced by immunoSEQ multiplex PCR, yet TCRdb's version contains in-frame clones alone and is incomplete. The sample lists 250,000 to 300,000 clones; 83% were seen once. The specimen was peripheral blood. Every receptor here comes from a man aged 55 to 70 who had recovered from COVID-19.

For this clone: At one end, the junction sequence differs from germline, possibly due to a read error. The V and J genes are TRBV4-1 and TRBJ2-5, with D perhaps TRBD2 (7 bases). Germline lookup yields CDR1 MGHRA and CDR2 YSYEKL. The CDR3 has 17 residues. The CDR3 sequence is CASSQDPGAGAQGTQYF. CDR3 coding DNA: TGCGCCAGCAGCCAAGATCCGGGCGCGGGGGCACAAGGGACCCAGTACTTC.

The chain has TRBV7-2 and TRBJ2-3; 13 bases align to TRBD2. CDR1 is SGHTA and CDR2 is FQGNSA in the germline V gene. Trimming removed 0 bases from V and 9 bases from J; junction bases left unmatched: 6. The CDR3 contains 16 residues. The CDR3 nucleotides read TGTGCCAGCAGCTTAGCCGGACTAGCGGGAGCGCGCACGCAGTATTTT. Translating it yields CASSLAGLAGARTQYF. Complete variable domain (other parts from reference TRBV7-2 and TRBJ2-3): GAGVSQSPSNKVTEKGKDVELRCDPISGHTALYWYRQSLGQGLEFLIYFQGNSAPDKSGLPSDRFSAERTGGSVSTLTIQRTQQEDSAVYLCASSLAGLAGARTQYFGPGTRLTVL.

The chain has TRBV12-5 and TRBJ2-1; TRBD1 might be the D (5 bases). Germline V CDR1 and CDR2: LGHNT, FRNRAP. The V and J ends lost 6 bases and 0 bases respectively, with 9 bases between them. The CDR3 runs to 14 residues. The CDR3 spells CASGQGSSYNEQFF. The CDR3 bases are TGTGCTAGTGGGCAGGGCAGCTCCTACAATGAGCAGTTCTTC.

The chain recombines TRBV3-1 (or the pseudogene TRBV3-2) with TRBJ1-1; possibly TRBD1 for D (5 bases). Germline-derived CDR1 and CDR2 are LGHDT and YNNKEL (reference sequence). The V end lost 3 bases, the J end lost 1 base, and 9 bases lay between the germline ends. The CDR3 contains 14 residues. The CDR3 region has the DNA TGTGCCAGCAGCCAGGGACTGACGAACACTGAAGCTTTCTTT. The encoded protein is CASSQGLTNTEAFF.

The CDR3 loop is CASSLRGAGGSTDTQYF. The CDR3 nucleotides are TGTGCCAGCAGCTTACGAGGTGCGGGAGGGAGCACAGATACGCAGTATTTT. The chain carries TRBV7-8 and TRBJ2-3; 9 bases match TRBD2. Germline trimming cut 2 bases from V and 0 bases from J; bases unmatched to any gene: 6. Germline values: CDR1 SGHVS, CDR2 FQNEAQ. This CDR3 comprises 17 residues.

The sample holds a few counts of this clone. The chain joins TRBV13 to TRBJ2-1; TRBD2 matches at 10 bases. J was trimmed by 0 bases and V by 1 base; bases with no gene match: 6. Germline V CDR1 and CDR2: PRHDT, FYEKMQ (reference sequence). CDR3 size: 18 residues. The DNA of the CDR3 is TGTGCCAGCAGCTTAGTCCTAGCGGGGGTTAGCTCCTACAATGAGCAGTTCTTC. It is translated as CASSLVLAGVSSYNEQFF.

The rearrangement joins TRBV28 to TRBJ1-3; D is ambiguous. Looked up from germline, CDR1 is MDHEN and CDR2 is SYDVKM. This CDR3 comprises 15 residues. Trimming cost V 6 bases and J 0 bases, with 12 bases left between them. The CDR3 sequence is CASRSDRLSGNTIYF. CDR3 bases: TGTGCCAGCAGATCCGATCGACTCTCTGGAAACACCATATATTTT.

The chain has TRBV18 and TRBJ2-7, with 8 bases fitting TRBD1. J was trimmed by 7 bases and V by 1 base; bases with no gene match: 9. The CDR3 sequence is 15 residues long. Germline CDR1 is KGHSH and CDR2 is LQKENI. CDR3 loop: CASSPQGQATFEQYF. DNA for the CDR3: TGTGCCAGCTCACCACAGGGACAGGCTACTTTTGAGCAGTACTTC.

This chain uses TRBV5-1 with TRBJ2-1, with D tentatively TRBD1 (7 bases). V lost 0 bases, J lost 3 bases, and 10 bases lay in between. This CDR3 has 15 residues. The germline V gene has CDR1 SGHRS and CDR2 YFSETQ. The CDR3 sequence: CASSLAQGGYNEQFF. The CDR3 DNA reads TGCGCCAGCAGCTTGGCGCAGGGGGGCTACAATGAGCAGTTCTTC.

The rearrangement uses TRBV7-9 and TRBJ2-5, with 7 bases aligning to TRBD2. The CDR3 is made up of 14 amino acids. Per the germline V gene, CDR1 is SEHNR and CDR2 is FQNEAQ (reference sequence). V lost 5 bases and J lost 1; bases outside the gene matches: 4. The CDR3 spells CASSILAVQETQYF. The CDR3 region has the DNA TGTGCCAGCAGCATCCTAGCGGTCCAAGAGACCCAGTACTTC.

V gene TRBV30 combines with J gene TRBJ2-1; TRBD2 agrees at 7 bases. Germline V CDR1 and CDR2: GTSNPN, SVGIG (reference sequence). The V gene end was trimmed by 5 bases and the J gene end by 3 bases; junction bases not matched to a gene: 4. The CDR3 runs to 13 residues. The chain's CDR3 is CAWGSGNYNEQFF. CDR3 nucleotides: TGTGCCTGGGGGAGCGGGAACTACAATGAGCAGTTCTTC.

This clone showed up just once. The V call is TRBV19, the J call TRBJ2-1, with D tentatively TRBD2 (6 bases). Trimming pared 5 bases from V and 8 bases from J, leaving 13 bases between. Germline values: CDR1 LNHDA, CDR2 SQIVND (reference sequence). The CDR3 contains 13 residues. The CDR3 region is CASSLGRMDEQFF. The DNA of the CDR3 is TGTGCCAGTAGTCTCGGGAGAATGGATGAGCAGTTCTTC.

This clone has more than one count but fewer than ten. The chain has TRBV5-4 and TRBJ2-1, with 8 positions matching TRBD1. The J segment lost 9 bases and the V segment lost 2 bases, leaving 7 bases of the junction unmatched. The CDR3 is 14 residues long. Looked up from germline, CDR1 is SGHNT and CDR2 is YYREEE (reference sequence). The CDR3 nucleotides are TGTGCCAGCAGCTTCCCGACAGGGGCCGGTGAGCAGTTCTTC. Its protein is CASSFPTGAGEQFF.

V is TRBV2 and J is TRBJ2-7; 7 bases map to TRBD1. The CDR3 spans 14 residues. Germline assignment: CDR1 SNHLY and CDR2 FYNNEI. V dropped 3 bases and J dropped 3; count of bases not matched to a gene: 5. In nucleotides, the CDR3 is TGTGCCAGCAGTGACGGTACAGGGGACTACGAGCAGTACTTC. This translates into CASSDGTGDYEQYF.

The chain employs TRBV5-4 and TRBJ2-7; 12 bases match TRBD1. V dropped 0 bases and J dropped 4; count of bases not matched to a gene: 5. Germline CDR1 SGHNT, CDR2 YYREEE (reference sequence). The CDR3 has 16 residues. CDR3: CASSLGGTGGKYEQYF. CDR3 sequence (DNA): TGTGCCAGCAGCTTGGGGGGGACAGGGGGCAAATACGAGCAGTACTTC.